This TCR beta chain was sequenced during a study of PD-L1 blockade in urothelial cancer. Looking at the study overall: Blood analyses occurred 3 weeks (second dose) and 6 weeks post treatment start. General observations from the study: Below-median blood TCR clonality before treatment forecast better survival.

About this clone: Its specificity is not known.

Time point denoted: pretreatment peripheral blood. Patients suffered from locally advanced or metastatic urothelial carcinoma. The length of the CDR3 is 11 residues. The V and J ends lost 2 bases and 3 bases respectively, with 2 bases between them. Germline CDR1 SGHAT, CDR2 FQNNGV. Produced via immunoSEQ multiplex PCR; TCRdb's table is partial and in-frame only. Found here are approximately 79,000 clones, around 81% of them singletons; the top ten hold roughly 6.6%. This material consisted of PBMCs, taken around atezolizumab (anti-PD-L1) treatment. This chain links TRBV11-2 with TRBJ2-7; D is unresolved. The receptor was isolated from a man aged 40-50 years with urothelial cancer. CDR3 region: CASSLYYEQYF. The CDR3 bases are TGTGCCAGCAGCTTATACTACGAGCAGTACTTC.